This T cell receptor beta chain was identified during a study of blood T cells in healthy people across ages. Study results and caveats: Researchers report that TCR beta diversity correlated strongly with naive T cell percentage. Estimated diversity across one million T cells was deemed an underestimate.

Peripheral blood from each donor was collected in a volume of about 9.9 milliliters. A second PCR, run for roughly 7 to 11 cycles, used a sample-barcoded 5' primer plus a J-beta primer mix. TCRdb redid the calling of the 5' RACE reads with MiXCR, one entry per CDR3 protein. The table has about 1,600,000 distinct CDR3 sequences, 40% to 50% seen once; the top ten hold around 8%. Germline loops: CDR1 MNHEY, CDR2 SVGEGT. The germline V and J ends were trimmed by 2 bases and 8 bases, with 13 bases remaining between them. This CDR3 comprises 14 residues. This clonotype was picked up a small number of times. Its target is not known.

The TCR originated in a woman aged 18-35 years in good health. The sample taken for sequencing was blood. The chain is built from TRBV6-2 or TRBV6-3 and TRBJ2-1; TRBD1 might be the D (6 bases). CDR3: CASSYQGHTDEQFF. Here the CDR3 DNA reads TGTGCCAGCAGTTACCAGGGACACACCGATGAGCAGTTCTTC.